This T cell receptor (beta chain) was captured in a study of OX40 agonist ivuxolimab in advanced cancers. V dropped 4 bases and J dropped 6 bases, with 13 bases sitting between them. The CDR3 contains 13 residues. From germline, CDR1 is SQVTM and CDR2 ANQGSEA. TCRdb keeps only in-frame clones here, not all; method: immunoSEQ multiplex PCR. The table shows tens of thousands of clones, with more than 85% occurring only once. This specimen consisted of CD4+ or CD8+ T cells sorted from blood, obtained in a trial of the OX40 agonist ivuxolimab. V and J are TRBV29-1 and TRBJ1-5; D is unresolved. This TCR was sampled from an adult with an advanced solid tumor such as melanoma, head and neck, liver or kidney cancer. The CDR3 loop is CSVAGDWGQPQHF. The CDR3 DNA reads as TGCAGCGTTGCCGGGGATTGGGGTCAGCCCCAGCATTTT.